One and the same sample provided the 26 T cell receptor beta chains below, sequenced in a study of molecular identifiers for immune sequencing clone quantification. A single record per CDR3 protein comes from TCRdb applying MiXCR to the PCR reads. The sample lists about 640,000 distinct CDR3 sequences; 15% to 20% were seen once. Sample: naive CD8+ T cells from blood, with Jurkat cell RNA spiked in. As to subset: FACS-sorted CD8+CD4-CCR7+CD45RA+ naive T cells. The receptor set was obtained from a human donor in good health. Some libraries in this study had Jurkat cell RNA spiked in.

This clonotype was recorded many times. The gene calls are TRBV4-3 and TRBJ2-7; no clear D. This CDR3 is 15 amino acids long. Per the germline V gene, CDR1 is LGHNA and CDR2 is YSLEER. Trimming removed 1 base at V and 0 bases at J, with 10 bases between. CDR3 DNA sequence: TGCGCCAGCAGCCAAGTAGGTATGAGCTCCTACGAGCAGTACTTC. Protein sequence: CASSQVGMSSYEQYF.

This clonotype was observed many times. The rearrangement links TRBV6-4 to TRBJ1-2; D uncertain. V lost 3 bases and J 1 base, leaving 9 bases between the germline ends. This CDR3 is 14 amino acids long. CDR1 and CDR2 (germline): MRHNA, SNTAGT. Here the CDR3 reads CASSESWDNYGYTF. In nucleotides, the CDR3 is TGTGCCAGCAGTGAATCCTGGGATAACTATGGCTACACCTTC.

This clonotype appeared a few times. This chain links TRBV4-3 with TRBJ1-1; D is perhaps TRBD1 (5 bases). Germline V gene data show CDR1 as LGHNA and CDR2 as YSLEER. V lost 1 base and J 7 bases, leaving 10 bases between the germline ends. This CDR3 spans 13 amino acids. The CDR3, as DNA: TGCGCCAGCAGCCAAGGGGAGGGGAATGAAGCTTTCTTT. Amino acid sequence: CASSQGEGNEAFF.

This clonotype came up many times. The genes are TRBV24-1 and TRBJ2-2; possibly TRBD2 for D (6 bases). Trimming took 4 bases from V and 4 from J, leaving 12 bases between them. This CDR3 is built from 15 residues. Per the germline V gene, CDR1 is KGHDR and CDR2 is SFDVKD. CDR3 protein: CATSEEGEATGELFF. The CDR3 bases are TGTGCCACCAGTGAGGAAGGGGAGGCCACCGGGGAGCTGTTTTTT.

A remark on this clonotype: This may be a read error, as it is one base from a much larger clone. CDR3 nucleotide sequence: TGTGCCTGGAGTGTAAGCGGGAGCGCAGATACGCAGTATTTT. This translates into CAWSVSGSADTQYF. The rearrangement uses TRBV30 and TRBJ2-3; TRBD2 matches 8 bases. The CDR3 runs to 14 residues. The germline V gene encodes CDR1 GTSNPN and CDR2 SVGIG (reference sequence). V lost 0 bases, J lost 4 bases, and 3 bases stayed unmatched.

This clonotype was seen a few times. CDR3 coding DNA: TGTGCCCGGCGACTAGCGAACACCGGGGAGCTGTTTTTT. Amino acids: CARRLANTGELFF. The rearrangement uses TRBV30 and TRBJ2-2, with a possible D match to TRBD2 (6 bases). CDR1 is GTSNPN and CDR2 is SVGIG in the germline V gene (reference sequence). The V end lost 8 bases, the J end lost 0 bases, and 10 bases lay between the germline ends. This CDR3 comprises 13 residues.

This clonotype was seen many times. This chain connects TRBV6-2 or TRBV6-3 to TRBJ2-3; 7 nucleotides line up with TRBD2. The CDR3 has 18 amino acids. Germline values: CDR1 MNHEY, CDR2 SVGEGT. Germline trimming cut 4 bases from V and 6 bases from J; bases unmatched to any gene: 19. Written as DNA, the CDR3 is TGTGCCAGCAGTTCCCTCCGGGACTATATCCCACGTTCGGATACGCAGTATTTT. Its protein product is CASSSLRDYIPRSDTQYF.

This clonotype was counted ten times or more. The DNA for the CDR3 is TGTGCCAGCAGTGAGGGGAGCCGGATGAACACTGAAGCTTTCTTT. This codes for CASSEGSRMNTEAFF. This chain connects TRBV2 to TRBJ1-1, with D unclear. Between the trimmed V and J ends, which lost 3 bases and 0 bases, there was a span of 11 bases. Germline V CDR1 and CDR2: SNHLY, FYNNEI. This CDR3 has 15 residues.

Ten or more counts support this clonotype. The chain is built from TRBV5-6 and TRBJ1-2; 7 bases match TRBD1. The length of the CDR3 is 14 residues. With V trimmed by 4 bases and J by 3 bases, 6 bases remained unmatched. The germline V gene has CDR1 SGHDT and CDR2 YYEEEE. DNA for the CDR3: TGTGCCAGCAGCCCCGGACAGGTTCACTATGGCTACACCTTC. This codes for CASSPGQVHYGYTF.

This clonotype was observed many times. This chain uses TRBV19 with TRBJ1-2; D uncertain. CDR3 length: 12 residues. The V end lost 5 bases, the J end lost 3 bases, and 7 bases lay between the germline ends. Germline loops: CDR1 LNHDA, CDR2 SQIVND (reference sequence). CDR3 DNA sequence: TGTGCCAGTAGTCGTCCGGACTATGGCTACACCTTC. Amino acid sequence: CASSRPDYGYTF. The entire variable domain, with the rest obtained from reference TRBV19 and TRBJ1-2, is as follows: DGGITQSPKYLFRKEGQNVTLSCEQNLNHDAMYWYRQDPGQGLRLIYYSQIVNDFQKGDIAEGYSVSREKKESFPLTVTSAQKNPTAFYLCASSRPDYGYTFGSGTRLTVV.

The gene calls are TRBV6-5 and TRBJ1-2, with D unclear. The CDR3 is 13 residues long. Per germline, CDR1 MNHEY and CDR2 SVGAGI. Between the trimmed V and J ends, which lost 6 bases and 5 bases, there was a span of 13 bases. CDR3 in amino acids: CASRPPRWYGYTF. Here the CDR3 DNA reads TGTGCCAGCAGACCGCCCCGTTGGTATGGCTACACCTTC.

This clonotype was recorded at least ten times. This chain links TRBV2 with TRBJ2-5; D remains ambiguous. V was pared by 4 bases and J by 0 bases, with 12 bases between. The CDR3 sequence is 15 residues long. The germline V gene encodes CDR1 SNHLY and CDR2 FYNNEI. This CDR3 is CASSVIMGNQETQYF. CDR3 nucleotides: TGTGCCAGCAGTGTTATTATGGGGAACCAAGAGACCCAGTACTTC.

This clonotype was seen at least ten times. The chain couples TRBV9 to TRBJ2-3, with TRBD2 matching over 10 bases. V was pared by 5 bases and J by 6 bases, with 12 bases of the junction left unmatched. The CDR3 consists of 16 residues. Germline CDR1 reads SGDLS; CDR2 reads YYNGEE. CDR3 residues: CASSRSGRVVWDTQYF. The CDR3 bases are TGTGCCAGCAGTAGAAGCGGGAGGGTTGTATGGGATACGCAGTATTTT.

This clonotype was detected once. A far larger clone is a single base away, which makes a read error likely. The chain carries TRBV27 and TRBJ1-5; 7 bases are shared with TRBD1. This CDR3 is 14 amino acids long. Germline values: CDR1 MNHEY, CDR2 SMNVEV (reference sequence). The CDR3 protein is CASSHRGSSQPQHF. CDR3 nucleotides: TGTGCCAGCAGTCACAGGGGTAGCAGTCAGCCCCAGCATTTT.

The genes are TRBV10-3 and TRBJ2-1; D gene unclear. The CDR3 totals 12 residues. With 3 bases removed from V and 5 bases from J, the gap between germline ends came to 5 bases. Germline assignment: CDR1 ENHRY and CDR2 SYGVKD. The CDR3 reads CAISEYDNEQFF. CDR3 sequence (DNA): TGTGCCATCAGTGAATATGACAATGAGCAGTTCTTC.

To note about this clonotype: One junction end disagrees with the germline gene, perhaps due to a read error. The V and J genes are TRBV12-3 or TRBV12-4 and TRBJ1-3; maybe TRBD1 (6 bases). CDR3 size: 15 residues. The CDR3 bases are TGTGCCGGCAGTCAGATACAGGGCCCCGGAAACACCATATATTTT. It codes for CAGSQIQGPGNTIYF.

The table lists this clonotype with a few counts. CDR3 bases: TGTGCCAGCAGTTACTCCGGCAGAAACTCTGGAAACACCATATATTTT. This gives the protein CASSYSGRNSGNTIYF. The genes are TRBV6-2 or TRBV6-3 and TRBJ1-3; unclear D gene. The CDR3 length is 16 residues. Germline CDR1 is MNHEY and CDR2 is SVGEGT. V lost 0 bases and J 0 bases, leaving 9 bases between the germline ends.

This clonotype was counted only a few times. CDR3 amino acids: CASSIGPFYEQYF. DNA of the CDR3: TGTGCCAGTAGTATAGGCCCCTTCTACGAGCAGTACTTC. This chain uses TRBV19 with TRBJ2-7; D gene uncertain. V lost 1 base, J lost 3 bases, and 7 bases lay in between. Germline values: CDR1 LNHDA, CDR2 SQIVND (reference sequence). This CDR3 is 13 amino acids long. The variable domain in full, with the rest retrieved from reference TRBV19 and TRBJ2-7, is DGGITQSPKYLFRKEGQNVTLSCEQNLNHDAMYWYRQDPGQGLRLIYYSQIVNDFQKGDIAEGYSVSREKKESFPLTVTSAQKNPTAFYLCASSIGPFYEQYFGPGTRLTVT.

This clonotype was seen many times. The CDR3, as DNA: TGTGCCAGCAGTTCCCGGGACAGTCCCTACGAGCAGTACTTC. Protein product: CASSSRDSPYEQYF. The chain links TRBV7-9 to TRBJ2-7, with 7 bases matching TRBD1. Germline CDR1 is SEHNR and CDR2 is FQNEAQ (reference sequence). With 6 bases clipped from V and 2 bases from J, the junction kept 7 bases outside the gene matches. The CDR3 sequence is 14 residues long. Supplemented by reference TRBV7-9 and TRBJ2-7, the full variable domain reads DTGVSQNPRHKITKRGQNVTFRCDPISEHNRLYWYRQTLGQGPEFLTYFQNEAQLEKSRLLSDRFSAERPKGSFSTLEIQRTEQGDSAMYLCASSSRDSPYEQYFGPGTRLTVT.

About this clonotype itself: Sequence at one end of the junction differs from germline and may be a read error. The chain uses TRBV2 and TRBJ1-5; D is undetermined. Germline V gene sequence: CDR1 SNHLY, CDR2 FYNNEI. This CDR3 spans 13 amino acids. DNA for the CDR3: TGTGCCAGCGGCGACATTAGCAGTCAGCCCCAGCATTTT. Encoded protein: CASGDISSQPQHF.

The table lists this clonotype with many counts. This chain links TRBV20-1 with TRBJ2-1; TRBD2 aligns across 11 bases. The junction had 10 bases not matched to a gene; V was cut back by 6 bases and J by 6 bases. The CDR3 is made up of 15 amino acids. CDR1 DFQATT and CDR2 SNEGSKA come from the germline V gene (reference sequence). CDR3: CSALPGLAARNEQFF. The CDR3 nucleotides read TGCAGTGCGCTACCGGGACTAGCGGCTCGCAATGAGCAGTTCTTC.

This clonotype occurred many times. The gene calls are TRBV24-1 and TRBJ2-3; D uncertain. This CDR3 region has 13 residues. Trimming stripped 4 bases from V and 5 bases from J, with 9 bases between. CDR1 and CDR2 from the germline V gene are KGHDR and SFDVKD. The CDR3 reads CATSDNPGDTQYF. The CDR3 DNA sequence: TGTGCCACCAGTGACAACCCCGGAGATACGCAGTATTTT.

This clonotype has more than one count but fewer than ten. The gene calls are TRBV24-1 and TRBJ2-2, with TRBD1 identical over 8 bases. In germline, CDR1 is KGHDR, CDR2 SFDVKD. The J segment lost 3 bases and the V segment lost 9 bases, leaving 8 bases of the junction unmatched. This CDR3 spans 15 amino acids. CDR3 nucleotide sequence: TGTGCCACCCACCAGGGGGCGGAATACACCGGGGAGCTGTTTTTT. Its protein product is CATHQGAEYTGELFF.

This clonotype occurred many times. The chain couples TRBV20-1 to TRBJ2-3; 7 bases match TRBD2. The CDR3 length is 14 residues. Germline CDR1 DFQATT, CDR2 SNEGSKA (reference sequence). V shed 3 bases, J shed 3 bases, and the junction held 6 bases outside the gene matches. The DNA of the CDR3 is TGCAGTGCTAGGGGAGGGATTGTTACAGATACGCAGTATTTT. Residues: CSARGGIVTDTQYF.

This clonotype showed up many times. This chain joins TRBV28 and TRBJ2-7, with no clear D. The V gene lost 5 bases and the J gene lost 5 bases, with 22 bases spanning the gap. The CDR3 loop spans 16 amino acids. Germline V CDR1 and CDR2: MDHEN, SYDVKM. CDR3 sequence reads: CASSPRSSPRVHEQYF. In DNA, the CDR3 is TGTGCCAGCAGTCCCCGATCGTCCCCCCGGGTGCACGAGCAGTACTTC. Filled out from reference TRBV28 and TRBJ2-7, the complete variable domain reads DVKVTQSSRYLVKRTGEKVFLECVQDMDHENMFWYRQDPGLGLRLIYFSYDVKMKEKGDIPEGYSVSREKKERFSLILESASTNQTSMYLCASSPRSSPRVHEQYFGPGTRLTVT.

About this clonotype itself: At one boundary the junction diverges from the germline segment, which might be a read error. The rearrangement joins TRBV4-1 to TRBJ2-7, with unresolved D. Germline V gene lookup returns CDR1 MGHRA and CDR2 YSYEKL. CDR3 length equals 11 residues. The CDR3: CASSQGHERYF. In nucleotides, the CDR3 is TGCGCCAGCAGCCAAGGGCACGAGCGGTACTTC.